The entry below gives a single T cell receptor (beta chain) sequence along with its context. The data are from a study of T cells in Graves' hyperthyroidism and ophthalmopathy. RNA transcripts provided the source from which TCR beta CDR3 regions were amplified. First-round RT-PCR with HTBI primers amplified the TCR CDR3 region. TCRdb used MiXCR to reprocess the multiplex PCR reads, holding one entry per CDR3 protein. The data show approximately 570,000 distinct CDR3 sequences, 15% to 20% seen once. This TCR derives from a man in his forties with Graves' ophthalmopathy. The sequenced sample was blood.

The DNA of the CDR3 is TGTGCCAGCAGCTTGGCCGCCGCCCCGGGGCCCAATCAGCCCCAGCATTTT. The encoded protein is CASSLAAAPGPNQPQHF. The chain combines TRBV5-8 with TRBJ1-5, with D tentatively TRBD1 (5 bases). Germline V gives CDR1 SGHTS, CDR2 YDEGEE. The CDR3 consists of 17 residues. With 0 bases removed from V and 3 bases from J, the gap between germline ends came to 16 bases. Drawing the rest from reference TRBV5-8 and TRBJ1-5, the complete variable domain is EAGVTQSPTHLIKTRGQQATLRCSPISGHTSVYWYQQALGLGLQFLLWYDEGEERNRGNFPPRFSGRQFPNYSSELNVNALELEDSALYLCASSLAAAPGPNQPQHFGDGTRLSIL.